The rows below give T cell receptor beta chains drawn from one sample of a study of shared clonotypes between healthy human individuals. The table came from immunoSEQ multiplex PCR; TCRdb's copy has only in-frame clones and leaves some out. Seen here are nearly 2 million clones, approximately 94% observed once, and the top ten hold more than 0.9%. Sequencing used naive CD8+ T cells sorted from blood. Receptors were obtained from a man younger than 35 in good health. The CDR3 runs from the conserved cysteine through the conserved F or W. A D gene is named only where the DNA matches it firmly. Only some rows state a clone size, as once, few, many or a class for expanded clones.

DNA	CDR3	D	size	J	V
TGTGCCAGCAGTTACTCGAAAGGGGGACTGAGCTATGGCTACACCTTC	CASSYSKGGLSYGYTF	-	-	TRBJ1-2	TRBV6-5
TGTGCCAGCAGTTACTCGCAGTACAATGAGCAGTTCTTC	CASSYSQYNEQFF	-	-	TRBJ2-1	TRBV6-5
TGTGCCAGCAGTCAGACCGGGACAACCAACACCGGGGAGCTGTTTTTT	CASSQTGTTNTGELFF	-	-	TRBJ2-2	TRBV27
TGCGCCAGCAGCCCCGGGACAGGGGAAACAGATACGCAGTATTTT	CASSPGTGETDTQYF	TRBD1	-	TRBJ2-3	TRBV4-1
TGTGCCACCAGCCGCAGTCGGGGAGATTGGACTGAAGCTTTCTTT	CATSRSRGDWTEAFF	-	-	TRBJ1-1	TRBV15
TGTGCCTGGAGCTTTATGGAGAACACTGAAGCTTTCTTT	CAWSFMENTEAFF	-	-	TRBJ1-1	TRBV30
TGTGCCAGTAGTTCGGACTACGGACAGAACACCGGGGAGCTGTTTTTT	CASSSDYGQNTGELFF	-	-	TRBJ2-2	TRBV19
TGTGCCAGCAGCTTGGGGACAGGGGGCATCAATGAGCAGTTCTTC	CASSLGTGGINEQFF	TRBD1	-	TRBJ2-1	TRBV13
TGTGCCAGCAGCCCTAGTGGGGGGTGGGGGAACATTCAGTACTTC	CASSPSGGWGNIQYF	-	-	TRBJ2-4	TRBV6-1
TGTGCCAGCAGCTTGGACAGGGGGCTAGGAAACACCATATATTTT	CASSLDRGLGNTIYF	TRBD1	-	TRBJ1-3	TRBV5-6
TGTGCCAGTAGTATAGATCTATTGGGGCCAGGGAGAGAGCCCCAGCATTTT	CASSIDLLGPGREPQHF	-	once	TRBJ1-5	TRBV19
TGTGCCAGCAGCTTTTTCGTTGAGACAGCTAACACCGGGGAGCTGTTTTTT	CASSFFVETANTGELFF	-	once	TRBJ2-2	TRBV13
TGTGCCAGCAGCTTGGATGGGGGGTACAGGGAGGGCGAGCAGTACTTC	CASSLDGGYREGEQYF	-	-	TRBJ2-7	TRBV5-4
TGCGCCAGCAGCCAAGATATCGGGGGTGGTGAGCAGTTCTTC	CASSQDIGGGEQFF	-	once	TRBJ2-1	TRBV4-3
TGCGCCAGCAGTGACGGCGGATCAAGCACAGATACGCAGTATTTT	CASSDGGSSTDTQYF	-	-	TRBJ2-3	TRBV10-1
TGCGCCAGCAGCCACCGCACAGGGGCTGTGGACACTGAAGCTTTCTTT	CASSHRTGAVDTEAFF	TRBD1	once	TRBJ1-1	TRBV4-1
TGTGCCAGCAGCATTAGTGGCACAGATACGCAGTATTTT	CASSISGTDTQYF	-	-	TRBJ2-3	TRBV9
TGTGCCAGCAGCTCGGGACAGAATGGCTACACCTTC	CASSSGQNGYTF	TRBD1	-	TRBJ1-2	TRBV7-9
TGCGCCAGCAGCTTGGCTAGGGAAGGGGACACTGAAGCTTTCTTT	CASSLAREGDTEAFF	-	-	TRBJ1-1	TRBV5-1
TGTGCCAGCAGCTTGGCGGGCGGGGTGATGTACGAGCAGTACTTC	CASSLAGGVMYEQYF	-	-	TRBJ2-7	TRBV5-4
TGTGCCAGCAGCGCGGACAGGGGTTCCCTCACTGAAGCTTTCTTT	CASSADRGSLTEAFF	TRBD1	-	TRBJ1-1	TRBV9
TGTGCCAGCAGCTATCCGGCGGCCCTTAGGAATGAGCAGTTCTTC	CASSYPAALRNEQFF	-	-	TRBJ2-1	TRBV7-8